This T cell receptor (beta chain) comes out of a study of shared clonotypes between healthy human individuals. An even split of each subset's genomic DNA across several immunoSEQ plates was performed. The table came from immunoSEQ multiplex PCR; TCRdb's copy has only in-frame clones and leaves some out. In the table there are more than 2,000,000 clones, roughly nine tenths of which are singletons. The CDR3 length is 15 residues. V gave up 5 bases and J gave up 1 base; unmatched junction bases: 8. In germline, CDR1 is MNHEY, CDR2 SVGAGI. The TCR was taken from a man younger than 35 in good health. This chain joins TRBV6-5 and TRBJ2-7, with 7 bases identical to TRBD1. The sample comprised naive CD4+ T cells sorted from blood. Subset here: CD45RA+ positively selected. The DNA for the CDR3 is TGTGCCAGCAGTCCCCGGGACAGACCGTCCTACGAGCAGTACTTC. It specifies CASSPRDRPSYEQYF.